This T cell receptor (beta chain) was captured by sequencing in a study of T cells expressing NK-cell markers. Template switching by 5'RACE with UMIs generated the TCR beta cDNA. TCRdb re-called the 5' RACE reads, yielding one record per CDR3 amino acid sequence without DNA. This sample's table reports some 500,000 distinct CDR3 sequences. A note on this clonotype: As yet, its antigen is unknown.

The germline V gene has CDR1 MGHRA and CDR2 YSYEKL. The CDR3 has 16 residues. Overall study findings and caveats: These clonotypes also led the CD3+CD56-NKG2C+ fraction in a handful of donors.

The sequence derives from a woman between 45 and 60 years old in good health. The material sequenced was blood T cells: a sorted CD56 or NKG2C T cell subset, CD4+ or CD8+ T cells, or bulk PBMC T cells (not recorded which). The chain recombines TRBV4-1 with TRBJ2-2; TCRdb indicates TRBD1, and absent DNA this call remains unverified. The CDR3 protein is CASSQVGGVISGELFF.